This T cell receptor (beta chain) is from a study of OX40 agonist ivuxolimab in advanced cancers. Overall study: The patients got ivuxolimab, which is an agonistic anti-OX40 (CD134) antibody.

General study points: Researchers did not establish what antigens the expanded peripheral T cells target. With doses of 0.1 to 3.0 mg/kg, CD4+ and CD8+ blood T cells had undergone clonal expansion by week 6.

Only in-frame clones appear in the TCRdb table, and some are missing; sequencing was by immunoSEQ multiplex PCR. Here the sample spans about 93,000 clones, approximately 94% being singletons. On this clone itself: Its specificity is not known.

The CDR3 is made up of 11 amino acids. Germline CDR1 and CDR2: MNHNY and SVGAGI (reference sequence). V lost 4 bases and J 5 bases, leaving 5 bases between the germline ends. The chain employs TRBV6-6 and TRBJ2-5; no definite D call. This TCR was sampled from an adult with an advanced solid tumor such as melanoma, head and neck, liver or kidney cancer. The material sequenced was CD4+ or CD8+ T cells sorted from blood, taken in a trial of the OX40 agonist ivuxolimab. CDR3 DNA: TGTGCCAGCAGTTTGGATGAGACCCAGTACTTC. Amino acids: CASSLDETQYF.